Following are 8 T cell receptor beta chains from one sample sequenced in a study of long-term antiretroviral therapy in people with HIV (dated by TCRdb to between 2021 and 2024). Sequencing of the TRB variable region was done with the immunoSEQ hsTCRB v3.0 assay at survey level resolution. The clones in this table, taken by TCRdb from immuneACCESS, are in-frame only. Not every clone is retained; where verified, under half of the shortfall comes from an unresolved V gene, and the cause of the rest is unknown. Counted in this sample were 10,000 to 13,000 clones; 80% to 85% of them appeared once. Roughly 13% of the sample is in the top ten clones. The material was unsorted PBMCs, obtained 1.2 years after starting antiretroviral therapy. The receptors originated from a man aged 35 to 55 with HIV.

The chain is built from TRBV5-1 and TRBJ1-4; D may be TRBD1 (6 bases). V was pared by 0 bases and J by 7 bases, with 10 bases between. Germline lookup yields CDR1 SGHRS and CDR2 YFSETQ. The CDR3 is made up of 14 amino acids. The CDR3 DNA sequence: TGCGCCAGCAGCTTGGAGAAGGGGGGTGAAAAACTGTTTTTT. This gives the protein CASSLEKGGEKLFF.

This chain links TRBV2 with TRBJ1-5; the D gene is possibly TRBD1 (5 bases). V was shortened by 1 base and J by 4 bases, with 14 bases between the two germline ends. Germline loops: CDR1 SNHLY, CDR2 FYNNEI. CDR3 length equals 16 residues. CDR3 loop: CASSEGAGPANQPQHF. DNA of the CDR3: TGTGCCAGCAGTGAAGGCGCGGGGCCCGCAAATCAGCCCCAGCATTTT. The full variable domain, its missing parts supplied by reference TRBV2 and TRBJ1-5, is EPEVTQTPSHQVTQMGQEVILRCVPISNHLYFYWYRQILGQKVEFLVSFYNNEISEKSEIFDDQFSVERPDGSNFTLKIRSTKLEDSAMYFCASSEGAGPANQPQHFGDGTRLSIL.

The rearrangement joins TRBV5-5 to TRBJ1-6; D might be TRBD1 (6 bases). CDR1 is SGHKS, CDR2 YYEKEE, per germline (reference sequence). This CDR3 has 16 amino acids. The V gene lost 0 bases and the J gene lost 7 bases, with 14 bases spanning the gap. The CDR3 sequence is CASSLVPPGENSPLHF. CDR3 DNA sequence: TGTGCCAGCAGCTTGGTGCCGCCAGGGGAGAATTCACCCCTCCACTTT. Full variable domain (missing parts from reference TRBV5-5 and TRBJ1-6): DAGVTQSPTHLIKTRGQQVTLRCSPISGHKSVSWYQQVLGQGPQFIFQYYEKEERGRGNFPDRFSARQFPNYSSELNVNALLLGDSALYLCASSLVPPGENSPLHFGNGTRLTVT.

J is TRBJ2-2 and V is TRBV19; no firm D call. The V end was cut by 2 bases, the J end by 2 bases, with 6 bases between. The V gene's germline CDR1 is LNHDA and CDR2 SQIVND (reference sequence). The CDR3 length is 14 residues. The CDR3 here is CASSIQDNTGELFF. DNA of the CDR3: TGTGCCAGTAGTATACAGGATAACACCGGGGAGCTGTTTTTT. Looking up the rest from reference TRBV19 and TRBJ2-2 gives the full variable domain: DGGITQSPKYLFRKEGQNVTLSCEQNLNHDAMYWYRQDPGQGLRLIYYSQIVNDFQKGDIAEGYSVSREKKESFPLTVTSAQKNPTAFYLCASSIQDNTGELFFGEGSRLTVL.

The V call is TRBV7-2, the J call TRBJ2-3; the match to TRBD2 covers 9 bases. V was pared by 2 bases and J by 5 bases, with 8 bases of the junction left unmatched. This CDR3 comprises 16 residues. Germline CDR1 SGHTA, CDR2 FQGNSA. The CDR3: CASSLTFRTSEDTQYF. DNA of the CDR3: TGTGCCAGCAGCTTAACATTCCGGACTAGCGAAGATACGCAGTATTTT.

This clone was detected only once. The chain joins TRBV14 to TRBJ1-2; unclear D gene. Germline CDR1 is SGHDN and CDR2 is FVKESK. The V end was cut by 1 base, the J end by 8 bases, with 11 bases between. The CDR3 is 13 residues long. CDR3 region: CASSQGIITGYTF. DNA for the CDR3: TGTGCCAGCAGCCAAGGAATAATTACCGGCTACACCTTC.

The chain couples TRBV4-3 to TRBJ1-5, with D unresolved. CDR1 and CDR2 (germline): LGHNA, YSLEER. The CDR3 runs to 15 residues. V dropped 0 bases and J dropped 4 bases, with 10 bases sitting between them. CDR3 sequence reads: CASSQDGGRNQPQHF. CDR3 nucleotides: TGCGCCAGCAGCCAAGATGGCGGCAGGAATCAGCCCCAGCATTTT.

V usage is TRBV5-6 and J usage is TRBJ2-7; tentative D call: TRBD2 (5 bases). The CDR3 consists of 11 residues. Germline V gene lookup returns CDR1 SGHDT and CDR2 YYEEEE. V was shortened by 2 bases and J by 7 bases, with 7 bases between the two germline ends. The CDR3 here is CASSFGVEQYF. In DNA form, the CDR3 reads TGTGCCAGCAGCTTCGGGGTAGAGCAGTACTTC. Supplemented by reference TRBV5-6 and TRBJ2-7, the full variable domain reads DAGVTQSPTHLIKTRGQQVTLRCSPKSGHDTVSWYQQALGQGPQFIFQYYEEEERQRGNFPDRFSGHQFPNYSSELNVNALLLGDSALYLCASSFGVEQYFGPGTRLTVT.